The rows below give T cell receptor beta chains drawn from one sample of a study of coeliac disease. Data came from immunoSEQ multiplex PCR; TCRdb stores just in-frame clones and leaves some out. This sample has roughly 5,200 clones; around 79% occur once, and the top ten carry just over 5%. Sequenced: lamina propria lymphocytes from the gut. The receptors here all came from a woman younger than 35 with active celiac disease. Each CDR3 is given with its conserved first and last residue. The D gene is left open where the match is weak. Not all rows give a size; the values are once, few, many and, for expanded clones, a class.

CDR3nt,CDR3aa,v_gene,d_gene,abundance,j_gene
TGTGCCAGCAGTTACGAGGCAGGGTCCGAGCAGTACTTC,CASSYEAGSEQYF,TRBV6-5,NA,few,TRBJ2-7
TGTGCCAGTTGTGCGGGGAGATCCTACAATGAGCAGTTCTTC,CASCAGRSYNEQFF,TRBV2,NA,NA,TRBJ2-1
TGTGCCAGTAGGCAAACAGGGGGAACCCCATCCTACGAGCAGTACTTC,CASRQTGGTPSYEQYF,TRBV19,TRBD1,NA,TRBJ2-7
TGTGCCAGCAGCTCGAGGTGGTACTCTGGGGCCAACGTCCTGACTTTC,CASSSRWYSGANVLTF,TRBV7-2,NA,NA,TRBJ2-6
TGTGCCAGCGCTGGACAGGGGGCACTTGGAGCTTTCTTT,CASAGQGALGAFF,TRBV6-5,TRBD1,NA,TRBJ1-1
TGTGCCAGCAGCCAAGTAAGGCAGGGAGGACCCCTCCACTTT,CASSQVRQGGPLHF,TRBV14,NA,NA,TRBJ1-6
TGCGCCAGCAGCCAAGGCCGTCTAGCGGGAGGGATCAGCTCCTACGAGCAGTACTTC,CASSQGRLAGGISSYEQYF,TRBV4-1,TRBD2,once,TRBJ2-7
TGTGCCAGCAGTGGACAGCGAGGCAATGAAAAACTGTTTTTT,CASSGQRGNEKLFF,TRBV2,NA,NA,TRBJ1-4
TGCGCCAGCAGCTTGGTGTCGGGACAGGGTGGCCACGAGCAGTACTTC,CASSLVSGQGGHEQYF,TRBV5-1,TRBD1,NA,TRBJ2-7
TGTGCCAGCAGCTCCCCGGGACTAGGGAATGAGCAGTTCTTC,CASSSPGLGNEQFF,TRBV7-3,TRBD2,NA,TRBJ2-1